These T cell receptor beta chains were read from a single sample in a study of blood T cell repertoires in COVID-19. Sequencing used immunoSEQ multiplex PCR; TCRdb keeps in-frame clones, though not all of them. The data show some 60,000 clones, with 88% seen just once and about 4.5% held by the top ten. The material sequenced was peripheral blood. These receptors originate from a man in his sixties with acute or convalescent COVID-19. CDR3s include the opening cysteine and the closing phenylalanine or tryptophan. The D gene is left open where the match is weak. Only some rows state a clone size, as once, few, many or a class for expanded clones.

j_call: TRBJ2-1; v_call: TRBV7-7; clone_size: .; d_call: .; cdr3_aa: CASSLEGASSYNEQFF; cdr3_nt: TGTGCTAGCAGCTTAGAAGGGGCCAGCTCCTACAATGAGCAGTTCTTC
j_call: TRBJ2-5; v_call: TRBV30; clone_size: .; d_call: .; cdr3_aa: CAWSLDATVIGTQYF; cdr3_nt: TGTGCCTGGAGCCTAGATGCAACTGTAATAGGGACCCAGTACTTC
j_call: TRBJ1-4; v_call: TRBV11-2; clone_size: .; d_call: .; cdr3_aa: CASSLYYTGTNEKLFF; cdr3_nt: TGTGCCAGCAGCTTATATTATACAGGAACTAATGAAAAACTGTTTTTT
j_call: TRBJ2-7; v_call: TRBV29-1; clone_size: once; d_call: .; cdr3_aa: CSVERQYEQYF; cdr3_nt: TGCAGCGTTGAACGCCAGTACGAGCAGTACTTC
j_call: TRBJ2-3; v_call: TRBV7-3; clone_size: .; d_call: .; cdr3_aa: CASSPPGTDTQYF; cdr3_nt: TGTGCCAGCAGCCCGCCGGGCACAGATACGCAGTATTTT
j_call: TRBJ2-3; v_call: TRBV28; clone_size: .; d_call: .; cdr3_aa: CASSFGWGRYPTSTDTQYF; cdr3_nt: TGTGCCAGCAGTTTCGGGTGGGGGAGGTACCCCACTAGCACAGATACGCAGTATTTT
j_call: TRBJ1-2; v_call: TRBV5-4; clone_size: .; d_call: .; cdr3_aa: CASSLTGDAGYTF; cdr3_nt: TGTGCCAGCAGCTTGACAGGTGATGCGGGCTACACCTTC
j_call: TRBJ2-3; v_call: TRBV7-8; clone_size: once; d_call: .; cdr3_aa: CASSSDRLDRDTQYF; cdr3_nt: TGTGCCAGCAGCTCCGACCGACTAGATCGAGATACGCAGTATTTT
j_call: TRBJ2-2; v_call: TRBV3-1/TRBV3-2; clone_size: .; d_call: TRBD1; cdr3_aa: CASSQAGGTGGTGELFF; cdr3_nt: TGTGCCAGCAGCCAAGCGGGAGGGACAGGGGGTACCGGGGAGCTGTTTTTT
j_call: TRBJ2-1; v_call: TRBV6-6; clone_size: .; d_call: .; cdr3_aa: CASSYSNWGGEQFF; cdr3_nt: TGTGCCAGCAGTTACTCGAACTGGGGCGGTGAGCAGTTCTTC
j_call: TRBJ2-7; v_call: TRBV25-1; clone_size: .; d_call: .; cdr3_aa: CASRGSGFYEQYF; cdr3_nt: TGTGCCAGCAGGGGCAGCGGGTTTTACGAGCAGTACTTC
j_call: TRBJ2-1; v_call: TRBV24-1; clone_size: .; d_call: .; cdr3_aa: CATSPTAGEQFF; cdr3_nt: TGTGCCACCAGTCCAACCGCAGGGGAGCAGTTCTTC
j_call: TRBJ2-7; v_call: TRBV7-8; clone_size: .; d_call: .; cdr3_aa: CASSTRLSSYEQYF; cdr3_nt: TGTGCCAGCAGCACGAGGCTCAGCAGCTACGAGCAGTACTTC
j_call: TRBJ2-5; v_call: TRBV5-1; clone_size: .; d_call: TRBD1; cdr3_aa: CASSGSGTGEETQYF; cdr3_nt: TGCGCCAGCAGCGGTTCCGGGACAGGGGAAGAGACCCAGTACTTC
j_call: TRBJ2-6; v_call: TRBV11-2; clone_size: .; d_call: TRBD1; cdr3_aa: CASSRTGAFGANVLTF; cdr3_nt: TGTGCCAGCAGCCGTACAGGGGCTTTTGGGGCCAACGTCCTGACTTTC
j_call: TRBJ1-2; v_call: TRBV19; clone_size: .; d_call: TRBD1; cdr3_aa: CASSPTWNRGGGYGYTF; cdr3_nt: TGTGCCAGTTCCCCAACCTGGAACAGGGGGGGTGGCTATGGCTACACCTTC
j_call: TRBJ1-2; v_call: TRBV9; clone_size: .; d_call: .; cdr3_aa: CASSVDGQGNYGYTF; cdr3_nt: TGTGCCAGCAGCGTAGACGGGCAGGGTAACTATGGCTACACCTTC
j_call: TRBJ1-5; v_call: TRBV30; clone_size: .; d_call: TRBD1; cdr3_aa: CAWSTPTGDLGAQHF; cdr3_nt: TGTGCCTGGAGTACCCCGACAGGGGACCTAGGAGCCCAGCATTTT
j_call: TRBJ2-5; v_call: TRBV19; clone_size: .; d_call: TRBD2; cdr3_aa: CASTPSGTSGSWEETQYF; cdr3_nt: TGTGCCAGTACCCCCTCCGGGACTAGCGGGAGTTGGGAAGAGACCCAGTACTTC
j_call: TRBJ2-1; v_call: TRBV7-9; clone_size: .; d_call: TRBD2; cdr3_aa: CASAAPGRGNEQFF; cdr3_nt: TGTGCCAGCGCCGCCCCCGGGAGGGGTAATGAGCAGTTCTTC
j_call: TRBJ2-3; v_call: TRBV5-4; clone_size: .; d_call: .; cdr3_aa: CASSPTAVEDTQYF; cdr3_nt: TGTGCCAGCAGCCCTACCGCGGTGGAAGATACGCAGTATTTT
j_call: TRBJ2-7; v_call: TRBV18; clone_size: .; d_call: .; cdr3_aa: CASSATGPRSEQYF; cdr3_nt: TGTGCCAGCTCCGCCACAGGACCCCGATCCGAGCAGTACTTC
j_call: TRBJ2-2; v_call: TRBV10-3; clone_size: .; d_call: TRBD1; cdr3_aa: CAISAGQGANTGELFF; cdr3_nt: TGTGCCATCAGTGCCGGACAGGGGGCGAACACCGGGGAGCTGTTTTTT
j_call: TRBJ2-7; v_call: TRBV5-4; clone_size: .; d_call: TRBD2; cdr3_aa: CASSMFPGLAGGEQYF; cdr3_nt: TGTGCCAGCAGCATGTTTCCGGGACTAGCGGGAGGCGAGCAGTACTTC
j_call: TRBJ1-6; v_call: TRBV12-3/TRBV12-4; clone_size: .; d_call: .; cdr3_aa: CASSTVTLHF; cdr3_nt: TGTGCCAGCAGCACGGTCACCCTCCACTTT
j_call: TRBJ2-1; v_call: TRBV7-2; clone_size: .; d_call: TRBD1; cdr3_aa: CASRPTGGRYNEQFF; cdr3_nt: TGTGCCAGCAGACCGACAGGGGGAAGGTACAATGAGCAGTTCTTC
j_call: TRBJ2-7; v_call: TRBV20-1; clone_size: .; d_call: .; cdr3_aa: CSASLSAYEQYF; cdr3_nt: TGCAGTGCTAGTCTTTCCGCCTACGAGCAGTACTTC
j_call: TRBJ2-3; v_call: TRBV27; clone_size: .; d_call: .; cdr3_aa: CASSTRDTITDTQYF; cdr3_nt: TGTGCCAGCAGTACCCGGGACACCATCACAGATACGCAGTATTTT